Sequencing of this T cell receptor (beta chain) was carried out in a study of human T cells and chemical hapten exposure. Study at large: While the approximately 24-week study was under way, patients received diphenylcyclopropenone on the scalp every week. Chiefly female patients presented with alopecia areata, totalis or universalis.

MiXCR, run by TCRdb on the RACE reads, gives a single entry per CDR3 protein. The profile shows roughly 38,000 distinct CDR3 sequences, approximately 9.5% of them singletons. Study-wide findings and caveats: Donors in the study had alopecia, meaning their immune response may differ from healthy people's.

As concerns this clonotype: The antigen is undetermined.

The time point denotes: patch test 3, about 24 weeks after DPC sensitization. Treatment of the sample: therapeutic diphenylcyclopropenone sensitization with weekly scalp DPC. Whole blood that had not been fractionated was the source of extracted total RNA. Blood sampling occurred before each patch-test application. The ends were cut back, 0 bases at V and 0 bases at J, with 12 bases in the middle. CDR1 is GTSNPN and CDR2 is SVGIG in the germline V gene (reference sequence). The CDR3 has 16 residues. Sequencing used whole blood, obtained in connection with sensitization to the hapten diphenylcyclopropenone (DPC). The source of this sequence is a man aged 45-65 years with alopecia areata. Some clones in this sample may be carry-over from other donors' samples. The chain recombines TRBV30 with TRBJ1-5, with D uncertain. The CDR3 region is CAWSVQGRDSNQPQHF. CDR3 nucleotide sequence: TGTGCCTGGAGTGTACAAGGGAGAGATAGCAATCAGCCCCAGCATTTT.